The TCR beta chain under discussion was sequenced for a study of blood T cells in healthy people across ages. Germline loops: CDR1 SGHRS, CDR2 YFSETQ. The CDR3 spans 16 residues. With 3 bases clipped from V and 1 base from J, the junction kept 9 bases outside the gene matches. Primers used in a second PCR of roughly 7 to 12 cycles were a sample-barcoded 5' primer and a J-beta primer mix. TCRdb re-called the 5' RACE reads through MiXCR, storing one row per CDR3 protein. Of 1.5 million to 2 million distinct CDR3 sequences in the sample, approximately 40% were seen once. V and J are TRBV5-1 and TRBJ2-5; 7 nucleotides match TRBD1. The sequence was obtained from a human donor in good health. The sample consisted of blood. The CDR3 spells CASSWAGTDLQETQYF. DNA of the CDR3: TGCGCCAGCAGCTGGGCAGGGACAGATCTCCAAGAGACCCAGTACTTC.